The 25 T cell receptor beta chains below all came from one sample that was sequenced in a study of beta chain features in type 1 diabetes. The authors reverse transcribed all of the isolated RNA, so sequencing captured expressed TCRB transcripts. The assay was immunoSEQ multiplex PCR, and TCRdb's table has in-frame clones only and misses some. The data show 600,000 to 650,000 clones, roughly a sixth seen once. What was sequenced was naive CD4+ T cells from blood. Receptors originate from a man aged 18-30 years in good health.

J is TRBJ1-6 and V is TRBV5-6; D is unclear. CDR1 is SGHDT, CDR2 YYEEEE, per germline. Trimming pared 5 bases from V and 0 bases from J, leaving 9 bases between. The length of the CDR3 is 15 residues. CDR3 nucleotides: TGTGCCAGCAGTCGAAAAGACTCCTATAATTCACCCCTCCACTTT. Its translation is CASSRKDSYNSPLHF.

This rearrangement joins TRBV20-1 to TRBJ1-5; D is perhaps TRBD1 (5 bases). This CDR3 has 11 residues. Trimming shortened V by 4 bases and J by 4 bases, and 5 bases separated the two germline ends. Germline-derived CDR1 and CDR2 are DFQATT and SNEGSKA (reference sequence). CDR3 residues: CSATGNQPQHF. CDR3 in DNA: TGCAGTGCTACAGGGAATCAGCCCCAGCATTTT.

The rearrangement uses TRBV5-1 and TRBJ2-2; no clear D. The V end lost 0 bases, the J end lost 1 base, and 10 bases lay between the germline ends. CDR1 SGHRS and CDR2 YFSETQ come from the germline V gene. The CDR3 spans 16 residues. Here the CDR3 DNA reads TGCGCCAGCAGCTTGGCCAATGGAAAGAACACCGGGGAGCTGTTTTTT. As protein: CASSLANGKNTGELFF. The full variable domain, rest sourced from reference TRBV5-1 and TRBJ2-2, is KAGVTQTPRYLIKTRGQQVTLSCSPISGHRSVSWYQQTPGQGLQFLFEYFSETQRNKGNFPGRFSGRQFSNSRSEMNVSTLELGDSALYLCASSLANGKNTGELFFGEGSRLTVL.

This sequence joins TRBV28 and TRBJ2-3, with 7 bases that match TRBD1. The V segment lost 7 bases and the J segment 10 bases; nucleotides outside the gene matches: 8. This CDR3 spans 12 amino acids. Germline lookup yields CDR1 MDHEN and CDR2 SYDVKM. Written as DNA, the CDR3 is TGTGCCAGCAACAAAGGGGGACAGTCGCAGTATTTT. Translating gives CASNKGGQSQYF.

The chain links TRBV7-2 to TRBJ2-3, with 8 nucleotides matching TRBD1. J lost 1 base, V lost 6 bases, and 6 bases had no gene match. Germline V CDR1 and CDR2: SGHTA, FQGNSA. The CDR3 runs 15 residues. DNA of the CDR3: TGTGCCAGCAGACCAGGGGGCGTGGGCACAGATACGCAGTATTTT. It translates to CASRPGGVGTDTQYF.

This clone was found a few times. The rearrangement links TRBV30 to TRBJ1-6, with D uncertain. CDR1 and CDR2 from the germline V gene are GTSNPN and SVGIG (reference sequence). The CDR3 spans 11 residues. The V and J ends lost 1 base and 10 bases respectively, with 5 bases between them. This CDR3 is CAWSEGSPLHF. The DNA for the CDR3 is TGTGCCTGGAGTGAAGGATCACCCCTCCACTTT.

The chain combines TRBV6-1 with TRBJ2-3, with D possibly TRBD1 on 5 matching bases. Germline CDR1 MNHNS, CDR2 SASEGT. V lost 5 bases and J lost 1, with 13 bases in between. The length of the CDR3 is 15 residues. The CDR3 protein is CASSPRARGTDTQYF. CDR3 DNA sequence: TGTGCCAGCAGTCCCAGGGCAAGGGGCACAGATACGCAGTATTTT.

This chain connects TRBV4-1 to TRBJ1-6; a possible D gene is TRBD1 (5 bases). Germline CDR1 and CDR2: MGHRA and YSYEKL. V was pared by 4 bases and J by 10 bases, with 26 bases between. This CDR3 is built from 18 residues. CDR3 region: CASSLQEQGPLIRSPLHF. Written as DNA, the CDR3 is TGCGCCAGCAGCCTACAAGAGCAGGGCCCTCTTATCAGGTCACCCCTCCACTTT.

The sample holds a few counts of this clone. The CDR3 here is CASSPGTGIYEQYF. CDR3 nucleotides: TGTGCCAGCAGCCCCGGGACAGGGATATACGAGCAGTACTTC. V is TRBV11-2 and J is TRBJ2-7, with TRBD1 matching over 9 bases. The CDR3 runs 14 residues. V was clipped by 5 bases and J by 4 bases; unmatched bases: 6. The V gene's germline CDR1 is SGHAT and CDR2 FQNNGV. Drawing the rest from reference TRBV11-2 and TRBJ2-7, the complete variable domain is EAGVAQSPRYKIIEKRQSVAFWCNPISGHATLYWYQQILGQGPKLLIQFQNNGVVDDSQLPKDRFSAERLKGVDSTLKIQPAKLEDSAVYLCASSPGTGIYEQYFGPGTRLTVT.

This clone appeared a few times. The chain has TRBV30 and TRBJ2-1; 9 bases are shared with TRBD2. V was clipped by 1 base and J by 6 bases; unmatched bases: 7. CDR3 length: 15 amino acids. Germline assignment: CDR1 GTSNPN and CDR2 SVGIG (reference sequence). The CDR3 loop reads CAWSDPARGGNEQFF. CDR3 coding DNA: TGTGCCTGGAGTGACCCCGCGCGGGGGGGCAATGAGCAGTTCTTC.

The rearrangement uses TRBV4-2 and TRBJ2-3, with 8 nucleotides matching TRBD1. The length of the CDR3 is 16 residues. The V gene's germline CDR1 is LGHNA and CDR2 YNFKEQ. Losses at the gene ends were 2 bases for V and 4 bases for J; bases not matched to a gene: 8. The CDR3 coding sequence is TGTGCCAGCAGCCAAACGGGGCAGGGGGCCGCAGATACGCAGTATTTT. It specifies CASSQTGQGAADTQYF.

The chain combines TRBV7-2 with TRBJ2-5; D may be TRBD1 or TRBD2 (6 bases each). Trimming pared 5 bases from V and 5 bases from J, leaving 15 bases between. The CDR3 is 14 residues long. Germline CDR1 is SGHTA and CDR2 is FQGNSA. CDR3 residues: CASSPQGGRETQYF. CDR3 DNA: TGTGCCAGCAGCCCACAAGGGGGGCGGGAGACCCAGTACTTC.

The CDR3 loop reads CAISERREETQYF. In DNA, the CDR3 is TGTGCCATCAGTGAGAGGAGGGAGGAGACCCAGTACTTC. This chain joins TRBV10-3 and TRBJ2-5, with D possibly being TRBD2 (6 bases). V was shortened by 2 bases and J by 5 bases, with 9 bases between the two germline ends. In germline, CDR1 is ENHRY, CDR2 SYGVKD. The CDR3 runs to 13 residues.

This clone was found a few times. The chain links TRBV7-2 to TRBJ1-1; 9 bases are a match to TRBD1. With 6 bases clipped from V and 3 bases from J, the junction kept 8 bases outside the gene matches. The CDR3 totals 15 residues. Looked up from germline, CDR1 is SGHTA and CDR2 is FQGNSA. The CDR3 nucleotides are TGTGCCAGCAGACAGGACAGGGGAGGTGACACTGAAGCTTTCTTT. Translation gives CASRQDRGGDTEAFF.

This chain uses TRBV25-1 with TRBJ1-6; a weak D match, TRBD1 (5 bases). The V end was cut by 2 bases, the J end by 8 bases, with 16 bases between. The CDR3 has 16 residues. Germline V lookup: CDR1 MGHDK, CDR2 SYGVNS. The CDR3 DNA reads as TGTGCCAGCAGTGAAGAGTACGCAGGGACGGATTCACCCCTCCACTTT. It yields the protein CASSEEYAGTDSPLHF.

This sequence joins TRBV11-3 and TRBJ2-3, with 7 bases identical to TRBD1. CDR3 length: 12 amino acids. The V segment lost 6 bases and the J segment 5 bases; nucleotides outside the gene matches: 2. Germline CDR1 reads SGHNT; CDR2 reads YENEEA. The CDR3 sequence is CASSWDRDTQYF. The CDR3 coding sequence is TGTGCCAGCAGTTGGGACAGAGATACGCAGTATTTT.

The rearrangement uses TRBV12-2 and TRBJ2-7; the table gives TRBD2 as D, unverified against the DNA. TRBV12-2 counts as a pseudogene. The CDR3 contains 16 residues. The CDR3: CASRLPLAGVSSEQYF. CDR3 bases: TGTGCAAGTCGCCTACCCCTAGCGGGAGTCAGCAGCGAGCAGTACTTC.

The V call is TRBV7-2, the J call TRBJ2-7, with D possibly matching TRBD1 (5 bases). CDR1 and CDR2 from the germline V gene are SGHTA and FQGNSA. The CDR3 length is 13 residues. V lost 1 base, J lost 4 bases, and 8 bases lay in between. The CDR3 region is CASSLEKGYEQYF. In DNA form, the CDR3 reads TGTGCCAGCAGCTTAGAGAAGGGGTACGAGCAGTACTTC.

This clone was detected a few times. CDR3 DNA: TGTGCCAGCAGCCCCCAACGGGGGGGCAATCAGCCCCAGCATTTT. It encodes CASSPQRGGNQPQHF. The chain employs TRBV4-2 and TRBJ1-5, with a possible D match to TRBD1 (5 bases). V lost 4 bases, J lost 2 bases, and 12 bases lay in between. CDR3 size: 15 residues. Germline CDR1 LGHNA, CDR2 YNFKEQ.

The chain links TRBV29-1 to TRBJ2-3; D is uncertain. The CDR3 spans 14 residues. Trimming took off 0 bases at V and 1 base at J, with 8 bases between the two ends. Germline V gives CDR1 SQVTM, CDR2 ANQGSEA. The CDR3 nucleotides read TGCAGCGTTGAAGATCGGTTAGGCACAGATACGCAGTATTTT. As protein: CSVEDRLGTDTQYF.

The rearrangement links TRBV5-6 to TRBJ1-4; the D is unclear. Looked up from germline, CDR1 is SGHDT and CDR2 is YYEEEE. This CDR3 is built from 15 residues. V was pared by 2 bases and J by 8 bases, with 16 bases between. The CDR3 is CASSLSPSPIEKLFF. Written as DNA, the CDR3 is TGTGCCAGCAGCTTAAGTCCGAGTCCGATCGAAAAACTGTTTTTT.

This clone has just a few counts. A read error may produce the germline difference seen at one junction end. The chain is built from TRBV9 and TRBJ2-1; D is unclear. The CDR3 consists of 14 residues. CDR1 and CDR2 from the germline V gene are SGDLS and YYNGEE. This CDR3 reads CASSRVGQNNGQFF. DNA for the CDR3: TGTGCCAGCAGCAGAGTAGGGCAGAACAATGGGCAGTTCTTC.

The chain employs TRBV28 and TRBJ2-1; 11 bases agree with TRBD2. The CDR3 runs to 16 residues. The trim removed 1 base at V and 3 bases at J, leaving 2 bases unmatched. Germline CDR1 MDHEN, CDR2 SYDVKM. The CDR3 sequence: CASSLLGTSGYNEQFF. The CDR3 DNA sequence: TGTGCCAGCAGTTTATTGGGGACTAGCGGCTACAATGAGCAGTTCTTC.

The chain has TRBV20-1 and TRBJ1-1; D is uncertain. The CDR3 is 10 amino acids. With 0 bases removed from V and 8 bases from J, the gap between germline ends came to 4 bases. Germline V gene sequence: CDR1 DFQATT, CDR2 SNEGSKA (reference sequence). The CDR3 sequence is CSAREMEAFF. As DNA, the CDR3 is TGCAGTGCTAGAGAAATGGAAGCTTTCTTT.

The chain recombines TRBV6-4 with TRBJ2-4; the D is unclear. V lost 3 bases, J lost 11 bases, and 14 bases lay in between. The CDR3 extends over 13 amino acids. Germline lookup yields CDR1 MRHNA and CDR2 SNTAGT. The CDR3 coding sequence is TGTGCCAGCAGTGAGGATGTCAGTAGGGTTCAGTACTTC. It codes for CASSEDVSRVQYF.